The T cell receptor beta chain under discussion was sequenced for a study of blood T cells in healthy people across ages. In the study overall: About one barcoded beta molecule was captured per two T cells (by template switching).

Study observations and caveats: Diversity of TCR beta per million T cells declined in a roughly linear way with age. A strong correlation was found between TCR beta diversity and the percentage of naive T cells.

This clonotype was counted a few times. Its antigen is not identified. Isolating PBMCs gave at least 6 million of these cells per sample. A second PCR, run for roughly 7 to 11 cycles, used a sample-barcoded 5' primer plus a J-beta primer mix. Each CDR3 protein is one row after TCRdb ran MiXCR on the 5' RACE reads. The sample includes about 840,000 distinct CDR3 sequences, about 29% of them seen just once. Between the trimmed V and J ends, which lost 4 bases and 5 bases, there was a span of 18 bases. This CDR3 has 15 residues. Germline V gene sequence: CDR1 MGHRA, CDR2 YSYEKL. This sample also appeared in a second study, on T cells of mothers and their children.

The chain recombines TRBV4-1 with TRBJ2-7, with D perhaps being TRBD1 or TRBD2 (6 bases each). The sample consisted of blood. The sequence was collected from a middle-aged woman in good health. The CDR3 DNA sequence: TGCGCCAGCAGCCCGAAGGGGGGAAGGACTGACGAGCAGTACTTC. It translates to CASSPKGGRTDEQYF.